The sample holds one count of the clone carrying this TCR beta chain. The antigen remains unidentified. One junction end disagrees with the germline gene, perhaps due to a read error. This CDR3 has 14 amino acids. Looked up from germline, CDR1 is SGHVS and CDR2 is FQNEAQ. This sample stems from a study of T cell responses to AZD1222 COVID-19 vaccine. The study, taken as a whole, reports: With dominance at 160-218 and 743-854, vaccine-associated CD4 TCRs spanned spike.

The method was immunoSEQ multiplex PCR; TCRdb's version includes in-frame clones alone and lacks a portion of them. The sample consists of approximately 150,000 clones, 85% to 95% of them appearing once. This sequence originates from an adult in good health. The V gene is TRBV7-8, the J gene TRBJ1-6; D is undetermined. The specimen was peripheral blood, collected on day 0 of MenACWY control vaccination. The CDR3 bases are TGTGCCAGCAGTTTAGGGAGATATAATTCACCCCTCCACTTT. It translates to CASSLGRYNSPLHF.